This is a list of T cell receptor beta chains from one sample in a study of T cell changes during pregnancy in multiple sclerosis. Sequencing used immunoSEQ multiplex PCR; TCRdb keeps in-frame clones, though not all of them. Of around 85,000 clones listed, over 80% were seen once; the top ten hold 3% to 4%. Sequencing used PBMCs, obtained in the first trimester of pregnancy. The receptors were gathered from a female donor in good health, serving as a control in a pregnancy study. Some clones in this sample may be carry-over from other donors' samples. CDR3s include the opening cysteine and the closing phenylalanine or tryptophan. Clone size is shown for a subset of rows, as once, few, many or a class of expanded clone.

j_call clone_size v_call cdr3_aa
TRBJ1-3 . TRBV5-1 CASTGPDRNTIYF
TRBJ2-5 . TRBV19 CASSSSRLAGVEGHQETQYF
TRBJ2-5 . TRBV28 CASSPGQAMTFQETQYF
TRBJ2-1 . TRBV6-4 CASSRDRSYNEQFF
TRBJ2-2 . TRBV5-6 CASSMRGGGTGELFF
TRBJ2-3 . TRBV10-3 CASDEGVAGLTDTQYF
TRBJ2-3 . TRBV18 CASSPLAGGLDTQYF
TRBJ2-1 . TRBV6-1 CASRSSGNEQFF
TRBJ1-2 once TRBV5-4 CASSLRQGNYGYTF
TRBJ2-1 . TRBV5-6 CASNGLAGEVTSYNEQFF
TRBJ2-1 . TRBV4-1 CASSQVGSEQFF
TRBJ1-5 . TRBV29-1 CSTRQGVNQPQHF
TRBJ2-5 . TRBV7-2 CASRDHDRGATQYF
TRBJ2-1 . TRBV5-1 CASSLGGGSYNEQFF
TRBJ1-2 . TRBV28 CASTGNYGYTF
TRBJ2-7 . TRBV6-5 CASSHRPSGIYEQYF
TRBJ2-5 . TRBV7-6 CASSLAASGKTQYF
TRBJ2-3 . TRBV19 CASSIGTSGGLYNTDTQYF
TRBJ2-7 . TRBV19 CASSSTGGTYEQYF
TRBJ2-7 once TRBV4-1 CASSLRQGAEYEQYF
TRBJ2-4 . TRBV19 CASSDMGLAVKNIQYF
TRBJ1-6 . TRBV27 CASSFAGALINSPLHF
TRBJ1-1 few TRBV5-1 CASSLAVMNTEAFF
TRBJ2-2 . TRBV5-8 CASSLGRTRAGELFF
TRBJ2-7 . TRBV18 CASSPADRTFINGQYF
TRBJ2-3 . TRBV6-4 CASSAGTGFLDTQYF